Listed below are T cell receptor beta chains from one sample, sequenced in a study of T cells in placental villitis. Sequencing used immunoSEQ multiplex PCR; TCRdb keeps in-frame clones, though not all of them. Of around 310 clones listed, roughly 98% were seen once; the top ten hold roughly 4.3%. What was sequenced was placental tissue containing maternal and fetal cells. These receptors were obtained from a human donor in good health; the placental T cells may come from both mother and fetus. Each CDR3 is given with its conserved first and last residue.

J gene: TRBJ1-4
CDR3 length: 15
V gene: TRBV7-9
CDR3 protein: CASSPGTGRGEKLFF

J gene: TRBJ2-2
CDR3 length: 18
V gene: TRBV27
CDR3 protein: CASSLSVGTGGSSGELFF

J gene: TRBJ1-3
CDR3 length: 15
V gene: TRBV10-2
CDR3 protein: CASSATGSSGNTIYF

J gene: TRBJ2-6
CDR3 length: 18
V gene: TRBV6-7
CDR3 protein: CASSLSVRIYNRANVLTF

J gene: TRBJ1-3
CDR3 length: 12
V gene: TRBV12-3/TRBV12-4
CDR3 protein: CASSLVRDTIYF

J gene: TRBJ1-5
CDR3 length: 16
V gene: TRBV21-1
CDR3 protein: CASRGRVHWHHQPQHF

J gene: TRBJ2-1
CDR3 length: 14
V gene: TRBV30
CDR3 protein: CAWSSGLAGDEQFF

J gene: TRBJ2-7
CDR3 length: 15
V gene: TRBV2
CDR3 protein: CASRESQLGIYEQYF

J gene: TRBJ1-1
CDR3 length: 14
V gene: TRBV5-4
CDR3 protein: CASSLDSKNTEAFF

J gene: TRBJ2-1
CDR3 length: 11
V gene: TRBV7-3
CDR3 protein: CASSLGNEQFF

J gene: TRBJ2-5
CDR3 length: 14
V gene: TRBV4-1
CDR3 protein: CASSQESGRKTQYF

J gene: TRBJ2-3
CDR3 length: 12
V gene: TRBV28
CDR3 protein: CASSLAGSTQYF

J gene: TRBJ2-7
CDR3 length: 18
V gene: TRBV19
CDR3 protein: CASSISPLDSKGVSEQYF

J gene: TRBJ2-5
CDR3 length: 14
V gene: TRBV6-2/TRBV6-3
CDR3 protein: CASSYSPAKETQYF

J gene: TRBJ2-7
CDR3 length: 13
V gene: TRBV12-3/TRBV12-4
CDR3 protein: CASSFIASYEQYF

J gene: TRBJ2-2
CDR3 length: 17
V gene: TRBV11-2
CDR3 protein: CASSLRLAGGNTGELFF

J gene: TRBJ2-3
CDR3 length: 15
V gene: TRBV7-2
CDR3 protein: CASSFRLAGADTQYF

J gene: TRBJ1-2
CDR3 length: 13
V gene: TRBV12-3/TRBV12-4
CDR3 protein: CASSLTGIYGYTF

J gene: .
CDR3 length: 14
V gene: TRBV7-2
CDR3 protein: CASSPQAAYYEQYF

J gene: TRBJ1-5
CDR3 length: 13
V gene: TRBV3-1/TRBV3-2
CDR3 protein: CASSSRGTQPQHF

J gene: TRBJ1-5
CDR3 length: 13
V gene: TRBV20-1
CDR3 protein: CSAGGGLNQPQHF

J gene: TRBJ2-1
CDR3 length: 14
V gene: TRBV4-2
CDR3 protein: CASSYVGSYNEQFF

J gene: TRBJ2-7
CDR3 length: 12
V gene: TRBV7-9
CDR3 protein: CASSLVIYEQYF

J gene: TRBJ2-7
CDR3 length: 12
V gene: TRBV10-2
CDR3 protein: CASRDRAYEQYF

J gene: TRBJ2-4
CDR3 length: 14
V gene: TRBV10-2
CDR3 protein: CASSYRGNKNIQYF

J gene: TRBJ1-6
CDR3 length: 13
V gene: TRBV30
CDR3 protein: CAWSKKGVAPLHF

J gene: TRBJ1-1
CDR3 length: 12
V gene: TRBV5-1
CDR3 protein: CASSQGHGEAFF

J gene: TRBJ2-2
CDR3 length: 14
V gene: TRBV19
CDR3 protein: CASSMGRNTGELFF

J gene: TRBJ1-1
CDR3 length: 15
V gene: TRBV6-5
CDR3 protein: CASSYSGTGNTEAFF

J gene: TRBJ2-5
CDR3 length: 14
V gene: TRBV5-1
CDR3 protein: CASSLQGLGETQYF

J gene: TRBJ2-7
CDR3 length: 18
V gene: TRBV7-2
CDR3 protein: CASSRTGGLAGVAYEQYF

J gene: TRBJ2-3
CDR3 length: 11
V gene: TRBV12-3/TRBV12-4
CDR3 protein: CASSDTDTQYF

J gene: TRBJ2-1
CDR3 length: 18
V gene: TRBV5-6
CDR3 protein: CASSWGLAGGSSYNEQFF

J gene: TRBJ2-1
CDR3 length: 14
V gene: TRBV2
CDR3 protein: CASRSGLGGNEQFF

J gene: TRBJ1-2
CDR3 length: 12
V gene: TRBV28
CDR3 protein: CASSLQGGGYTF

J gene: TRBJ2-7
CDR3 length: 15
V gene: TRBV28
CDR3 protein: CASSFVRTSWHEQYF

J gene: TRBJ1-1
CDR3 length: 14
V gene: TRBV19
CDR3 protein: CASSRGLWNTEAFF

J gene: TRBJ2-1
CDR3 length: 12
V gene: TRBV19
CDR3 protein: CASSIGSGGQFF

J gene: TRBJ2-7
CDR3 length: 14
V gene: TRBV7-6
CDR3 protein: CASSLDRGRYEQYF

J gene: TRBJ2-3
CDR3 length: 14
V gene: TRBV3-1/TRBV3-2
CDR3 protein: CASSPGTKTDTQYF

J gene: TRBJ1-2
CDR3 length: 13
V gene: TRBV4-3
CDR3 protein: CASSQALGSGYTF

J gene: TRBJ2-3
CDR3 length: 16
V gene: TRBV3-1/TRBV3-2
CDR3 protein: CASSFARGGRVDTQYF

J gene: TRBJ2-3
CDR3 length: 15
V gene: TRBV4-3
CDR3 protein: CASSRRESHTDTQYF

J gene: TRBJ2-3
CDR3 length: 16
V gene: TRBV11-2
CDR3 protein: CASSLVPRGSTDTQYF

J gene: TRBJ2-1
CDR3 length: 18
V gene: TRBV27
CDR3 protein: CASSYLIGRDHQSDEQFF

J gene: TRBJ2-5
CDR3 length: 15
V gene: TRBV4-1
CDR3 protein: CASSQGLAGMETQYF

J gene: TRBJ2-1
CDR3 length: 16
V gene: TRBV9
CDR3 protein: CASSVGGDGSYNEQFF

J gene: TRBJ2-3
CDR3 length: 13
V gene: TRBV2
CDR3 protein: CASSAYRADTQYF

J gene: TRBJ2-7
CDR3 length: 15
V gene: TRBV5-1
CDR3 protein: CASSQSPSGSYEQYF

J gene: TRBJ2-7
CDR3 length: 13
V gene: TRBV6-1
CDR3 protein: CASSEGPRYEQYF